These 21 T cell receptor beta chains were all obtained from the same sample, sequenced in a study of cytomegalovirus exposure and HLA in healthy donors. Amplification used 60 Vbeta primers and 13 Jbeta primers. Generated by immunoSEQ multiplex PCR, the TCRdb table keeps only in-frame clones and is missing some. The table shows fewer than 200,000 clones, with approximately 80% occurring only once. Sequenced input: PBMCs. The receptors originated from a female donor in good health and CMV-seronegative.

The V gene is TRBV10-3, the J gene TRBJ1-2; TRBD1 matches 9 bases. V shed 4 bases and J 6 bases; nucleotides not matched to a gene: 0. Germline CDR1 reads ENHRY; CDR2 reads SYGVKD. The CDR3 totals 12 residues. The CDR3 reads CAISGTGDGYTF. In nucleotides, the CDR3 is TGTGCCATCAGTGGGACAGGGGATGGCTACACCTTC.

This chain joins TRBV10-3 and TRBJ1-1, with 7 bases lining up with TRBD1. Per the germline V gene, CDR1 is ENHRY and CDR2 is SYGVKD. This CDR3 region has 13 residues. Trimming at V came to 7 bases and at J to 4 bases, leaving 6 bases not matched to a gene. The CDR3 DNA reads as TGTGCCATCACTGACAGGGAGGCCACTGAAGCTTTCTTT. Translating gives CAITDREATEAFF.

V gene TRBV5-1 combines with J gene TRBJ2-2; 11 nucleotides line up with TRBD1. After removal of 4 bases from V and 5 bases from J, the junction contained 4 bases not matched to a gene. The CDR3 is 15 residues long. Germline loops: CDR1 SGHRS, CDR2 YFSETQ. The CDR3: CASSGGQGGTGELFF. The CDR3, as DNA: TGCGCCAGCAGCGGGGGACAGGGGGGGACCGGGGAGCTGTTTTTT. Together with reference TRBV5-1 and TRBJ2-2, the CDR3 gives the full variable domain: KAGVTQTPRYLIKTRGQQVTLSCSPISGHRSVSWYQQTPGQGLQFLFEYFSETQRNKGNFPGRFSGRQFSNSRSEMNVSTLELGDSALYLCASSGGQGGTGELFFGEGSRLTVL.

V usage is TRBV19 and J usage is TRBJ1-5; no firm D call. Trimming shortened V by 3 bases and J by 1 base, and 7 bases separated the two germline ends. The CDR3 has 14 amino acids. Germline loops: CDR1 LNHDA, CDR2 SQIVND (reference sequence). CDR3 nucleotide sequence: TGTGCCAGTAGTATTCATCGGAGCAATCAGCCCCAGCATTTT. Translating gives CASSIHRSNQPQHF.

The chain is built from TRBV4-2 and TRBJ2-3; 10 nucleotides agree with TRBD2. Per the germline V gene, CDR1 is LGHNA and CDR2 is YNFKEQ. V was clipped by 0 bases and J by 1 base; unmatched bases: 10. This CDR3 comprises 19 residues. The CDR3 sequence: CASSQDRLAGAGRTDTQYF. The DNA for the CDR3 is TGTGCCAGCAGCCAAGATCGTCTAGCGGGGGCCGGGCGCACAGATACGCAGTATTTT.

The chain joins TRBV7-9 to TRBJ2-7, with D perhaps TRBD1 (5 bases). Trimming removed 4 bases from V and 3 bases from J, with 13 bases in between. Germline loops: CDR1 SEHNR, CDR2 FQNEAQ (reference sequence). CDR3 size: 14 residues. The CDR3 is CASSSQGSGYEQYF. As DNA, the CDR3 is TGTGCCAGCAGCTCCCAGGGATCAGGCTACGAGCAGTACTTC.

With regard to this clone: The same CDR3 arises from other DNA sequences in this sample as well. The chain links TRBV28 to TRBJ2-3; D not certain. CDR3 length: 12 amino acids. V gave up 6 bases and J gave up 2 bases, with 6 bases separating them. Per the germline V gene, CDR1 is MDHEN and CDR2 is SYDVKM. The CDR3, as DNA: TGTGCCAGCAGCCAACTCACAGATACGCAGTATTTT. It yields the protein CASSQLTDTQYF.

V and J are TRBV6-1 and TRBJ2-2, with D perhaps TRBD1 (5 bases). CDR1 is MNHNS and CDR2 is SASEGT in the germline V gene. The length of the CDR3 is 13 residues. The chain's CDR3 is CGGRSLNTGELFF. For the CDR3, the DNA is TGTGGGGGCCGATCCCTGAACACCGGGGAGCTGTTTTTT.

This chain connects TRBV10-3 to TRBJ2-1; D is unresolved. Germline V gene data show CDR1 as ENHRY and CDR2 as SYGVKD. The CDR3 consists of 14 residues. V was clipped by 8 bases and J by 5 bases, with 16 bases between them. As DNA, the CDR3 is TGTGCCATCGCCCGCGAGGCTGCCAACAATGAGCAGTTCTTC. Amino acids: CAIAREAANNEQFF.

Remarks on this clone: A junction end diverges from the germline sequence, so it may reflect a read error. The rearrangement uses TRBV19 and TRBJ2-4, with TRBD2 matching over 13 bases. Per germline, CDR1 LNHDA and CDR2 SQIVND (reference sequence). The CDR3 consists of 19 residues. The CDR3 DNA follows: TGTGCCAGTAGTACCCTGGGGACTAGCGGGGCACTAGCCAAAAACAGTCAGTACTTC. Its translation is CASSTLGTSGALAKNSQYF.

This rearrangement joins TRBV11-1 to TRBJ1-1; D is uncertain. V dropped 2 bases and J dropped 1 base, with 8 bases sitting between them. The CDR3 is 14 amino acids. Germline CDR1 reads SGHAT; CDR2 reads FQDESV (reference sequence). The DNA for the CDR3 is TGTGCCAGCAGCTTACAGGCAAAGAACACTGAAGCTTTCTTT. This encodes CASSLQAKNTEAFF.

The V gene is TRBV7-9, the J gene TRBJ2-5; D may be TRBD2 (6 bases). CDR1 is SEHNR, CDR2 FQNEAQ, per germline (reference sequence). V was pared by 8 bases and J by 5 bases, with 21 bases between. CDR3 length equals 15 residues. The CDR3 loop reads CASSGAGTMVETQYF. CDR3 in DNA: TGTGCCAGCTCCGGGGCGGGGACGATGGTGGAGACCCAGTACTTC.

The V call is TRBV4-2, the J call TRBJ2-1; weak D call: TRBD2 (5 bases). Germline-derived CDR1 and CDR2 are LGHNA and YNFKEQ. The CDR3 is 14 residues long. V lost 0 bases to trimming and J lost 2 bases, with 5 bases between them. CDR3 coding DNA: TGTGCCAGCAGCCAAGAACTAGCCTACAATGAGCAGTTCTTC. Translation: CASSQELAYNEQFF.

The rearrangement links TRBV7-2 to TRBJ2-7; 8 bases match TRBD2. V gave up 6 bases and J gave up 5 bases; unmatched junction bases: 9. CDR3 length: 14 residues. From germline, CDR1 is SGHTA and CDR2 FQGNSA. The CDR3 protein is CASSRLALSNEQYF. The CDR3 nucleotides are TGTGCCAGCAGTCGACTAGCGTTATCGAACGAGCAGTACTTC.

A few counts support this clone. V and J are TRBV9 and TRBJ2-2, with D tentatively TRBD1 (6 bases). CDR1 SGDLS and CDR2 YYNGEE come from the germline V gene. V was pared by 4 bases and J by 7 bases, with 11 bases between. The CDR3 is 13 residues long. Written as DNA, the CDR3 is TGTGCCAGCAGCCCTTACAGGGACGGGGAGCTGTTTTTT. It codes for CASSPYRDGELFF.

The chain is built from TRBV5-6 and TRBJ2-7, with D uncertain. Germline assignment: CDR1 SGHDT and CDR2 YYEEEE. The CDR3 is 14 amino acids. V lost 0 bases and J lost 4, with 11 bases in between. CDR3 DNA sequence: TGTGCCAGCAGCTTGGGGTCTTCTAGTTACGAGCAGTACTTC. It encodes CASSLGSSSYEQYF.

The V and J genes are TRBV6-5 and TRBJ2-5, with D maybe TRBD1 (6 bases). V lost 10 bases, J lost 2 bases, and 11 bases lay in between. Germline CDR1 MNHEY, CDR2 SVGAGI. The CDR3 is 12 amino acids. CDR3: CANAQGQETQYF. The CDR3 nucleotides read TGTGCCAACGCGCAGGGGCAAGAGACCCAGTACTTC.

This clone has only a few counts. This chain joins TRBV18 and TRBJ1-5; D possibly corresponds to TRBD1 (5 bases). The length of the CDR3 is 14 residues. V lost 5 bases, J lost 6 bases, and 14 bases lay in between. Per the germline V gene, CDR1 is KGHSH and CDR2 is LQKENI. For the CDR3, the DNA is TGTGCCAGCTCAAGTAGCGGGGGTGGTCAGCCCCAGCATTTT. Encoded protein: CASSSSGGGQPQHF. Using reference TRBV18 and TRBJ1-5 for the parts outside the CDR3, the full variable domain is NAGVMQNPRHLVRRRGQEARLRCSPMKGHSHVYWYRQLPEEGLKFMVYLQKENIIDESGMPKERFSAEFPKEGPSILRIQQVVRGDSAAYFCASSSSGGGQPQHFGDGTRLSIL.

The count of this clone is one. The chain joins TRBV9 to TRBJ1-1; D might be TRBD1 (5 bases). Trimming removed 5 bases from V and 4 bases from J, with 12 bases in between. The CDR3 has 13 residues. Germline CDR1 SGDLS, CDR2 YYNGEE. This CDR3 reads CASRGTQGTEAFF. CDR3 in DNA: TGTGCCAGCAGGGGGACTCAAGGCACTGAAGCTTTCTTT.

This sequence joins TRBV28 and TRBJ1-4, with D possibly matching TRBD1 (5 bases). This CDR3 is 15 amino acids long. Germline V CDR1 and CDR2: MDHEN, SYDVKM. V was shortened by 1 base and J by 8 bases, with 14 bases between the two germline ends. The CDR3 region has the DNA TGTGCCAGCAGTTTATCTTCAGGGCAAGCCGAAAAACTGTTTTTT. Its protein is CASSLSSGQAEKLFF.

V is TRBV5-1 and J is TRBJ2-3, with 13 bases identical to TRBD2. Germline values: CDR1 SGHRS, CDR2 YFSETQ. CDR3 size: 20 residues. The trim removed 2 bases at V and 3 bases at J, leaving 15 bases unmatched. The CDR3 here is CASSLTKTSGGARRTDTQYF. The CDR3 region has the DNA TGCGCCAGCAGCTTAACCAAAACTAGCGGGGGGGCCCGTCGGACAGATACGCAGTATTTT. Using reference TRBV5-1 and TRBJ2-3 for the parts outside the CDR3, the full variable domain is KAGVTQTPRYLIKTRGQQVTLSCSPISGHRSVSWYQQTPGQGLQFLFEYFSETQRNKGNFPGRFSGRQFSNSRSEMNVSTLELGDSALYLCASSLTKTSGGARRTDTQYFGPGTRLTVL.